Following are 12 T cell receptor beta chains from one sample sequenced in a study of blood T cells in healthy people across ages. Together with a sample-barcoded 5' primer, a J-beta primer mix was included in a second PCR lasting about 6 to 11 cycles. TCRdb ran MiXCR on the 5' RACE reads and lists one entry per CDR3 protein. The table includes about 800,000 distinct CDR3 sequences, 55% to 70% detected once. Sequencing used blood. The receptors originated from a man younger than 45 in good health.

This clonotype appeared a few times. The genes are TRBV29-1 and TRBJ2-1; TRBD2 matches at 15 bases. The CDR3 is 21 residues long. Germline CDR1 SQVTM, CDR2 ANQGSEA. With V trimmed by 7 bases and J by 6 bases, 25 bases remained unmatched. The CDR3 is CSGRGLPGLAGGRFVLNEQFF. CDR3 coding DNA: TGCAGCGGACGGGGGTTACCCGGACTAGCGGGAGGGCGGTTTGTCCTCAATGAGCAGTTCTTC.

This chain connects TRBV20-1 to TRBJ2-5; 7 bases line up with TRBD1. The DNA end favors TRBJ2-7, so the J call may be wrong. The CDR3 sequence is 15 residues long. CDR1 and CDR2 from the germline V gene are DFQATT and SNEGSKA (reference sequence). The CDR3 DNA reads as TGCAGTGCTAGAGCCCCCTCCGGGACAGTATACGAGCAGTACTTC. Protein product: CSARAPSGTVYEQYF.

This clonotype occurred once. The rearrangement joins TRBV29-1 to TRBJ1-1; TRBD1 is a possible D gene (6 bases). CDR1 is SQVTM and CDR2 is ANQGSEA in the germline V gene. There are 12 residues in the CDR3. Between the trimmed V and J ends, which lost 7 bases and 4 bases, there was a span of 13 bases. CDR3 in DNA: TGCAGCGCTGGACAGCCGAGCACTGAAGCTTTCTTT. As protein: CSAGQPSTEAFF. The full variable domain, its missing parts supplied by reference TRBV29-1 and TRBJ1-1, is SAVISQKPSRDICQRGTSLTIQCQVDSQVTMMFWYRQQPGQSLTLIATANQGSEATYESGFVIDKFPISRPNLTFSTLTVSNMSPEDSSIYLCSAGQPSTEAFFGQGTRLTVV.

The chain carries TRBV2 and TRBJ2-1; 9 nucleotides match TRBD2. The germline V gene has CDR1 SNHLY and CDR2 FYNNEI. With V trimmed by 6 bases and J by 6 bases, 12 bases remained unmatched. The CDR3 sequence is 16 residues long. The CDR3 sequence is CASREVAGVSGNEQFF. CDR3 bases: TGTGCCAGCAGGGAGGTAGCGGGAGTCTCCGGCAATGAGCAGTTCTTC.

The gene calls are TRBV7-2 and TRBJ1-6, with D maybe TRBD1 (5 bases). Trimming took 7 bases from V and 10 from J, leaving 17 bases between them. Per germline, CDR1 SGHTA and CDR2 FQGNSA. CDR3 length: 14 residues. CDR3 residues: CASTTDSMGSPLHF. In nucleotides, the CDR3 is TGTGCCAGCACCACCGACAGTATGGGGTCACCCCTCCACTTT.

This clonotype came up once. V and J are TRBV4-1 and TRBJ2-6; 11 bases align to TRBD2. Unmatched junction bases numbered 4, after V lost 0 bases and J lost 0 bases. The CDR3 runs to 19 residues. The germline gives CDR1 MGHRA, CDR2 YSYEKL. CDR3 nucleotide sequence: TGCGCCAGCAGCCAAGATCTTAGCGGGGGGGCCTCTGGGGCCAACGTCCTGACTTTC. Translating it yields CASSQDLSGGASGANVLTF.

The chain joins TRBV5-1 to TRBJ2-3; 7 bases align to TRBD1. This CDR3 contains 15 residues. V lost 3 bases, J lost 5 bases, and 9 bases stayed unmatched. Germline-derived CDR1 and CDR2 are SGHRS and YFSETQ. The CDR3 sequence is CASSSRGTVLDTQYF. In DNA, the CDR3 is TGCGCCAGCAGCTCAAGGGGGACAGTCTTAGATACGCAGTATTTT.

The V gene is TRBV6-2 or TRBV6-3, the J gene TRBJ1-2; 7 positions agree with TRBD1. The germline V gene has CDR1 MNHEY and CDR2 SVGEGT. J gave up 2 bases and V 4 bases, and 16 bases lay outside the gene matches. The CDR3 totals 18 residues. In DNA, the CDR3 is TGTGCCAGCAGTTTAACGTCCCGGGACAGCAAAACAAACTATGGCTACACCTTC. This gives the protein CASSLTSRDSKTNYGYTF.

The CDR3 sequence: CASAQSTGSNYGYTF. The DNA for the CDR3 is TGTGCCAGTGCCCAATCGACAGGTTCTAACTATGGCTACACCTTC. This chain connects TRBV9 to TRBJ1-2, with a tentative D call TRBD1 (6 bases). V lost 8 bases and J 0 bases, leaving 17 bases between the germline ends. Per the germline V gene, CDR1 is SGDLS and CDR2 is YYNGEE. This CDR3 spans 15 amino acids.

V is TRBV27 and J is TRBJ2-4; TRBD2 is a possible D gene (6 bases). Trimming took off 5 bases at V and 7 bases at J, with 12 bases between the two ends. The CDR3 runs 13 residues. Germline V gene sequence: CDR1 MNHEY, CDR2 SMNVEV (reference sequence). Written as DNA, the CDR3 is TGTGCCAGCAGTGCGGGGTCTCAGAACATTCAGTACTTC. As protein: CASSAGSQNIQYF.

This clonotype has a single count. The chain has TRBV7-2 and TRBJ2-7; TRBD1 agrees at 7 bases. With V trimmed by 2 bases and J by 7 bases, 11 bases remained unmatched. Germline CDR1 reads SGHTA; CDR2 reads FQGNSA. CDR3 size: 15 residues. The chain's CDR3 is CASSLRRTGSGEQYF. CDR3 DNA sequence: TGTGCCAGCAGCTTAAGAAGGACAGGTTCGGGGGAGCAGTACTTC.

This rearrangement joins TRBV21-1 to TRBJ1-5. TRBV21-1 is a known pseudogene. This CDR3 contains 18 residues. The chain's CDR3 is CASSYPREPLGNNQPQHF. In DNA, the CDR3 is TGTGCCAGCAGCTACCCGAGGGAGCCGCTGGGGAACAATCAGCCCCAGCATTTT.